Sequencing of this T cell receptor (beta chain) was carried out in a study of shared clonotypes between healthy human individuals. The overall study: There were three CD4 naive, three CD4 memory, two CD8 naive and one CD8 memory plates per donor.

Germline lookup yields CDR1 SQVTM and CDR2 ANQGSEA. Trimming cost V 1 base and J 0 bases, with 9 bases left between them. This CDR3 has 14 amino acids. Concerning this clone itself: Its specificity is unknown.

Findings of the study overall: It was anticipated that sequencing depth would influence how many clonotypes donors shared.

The naive CD8 population came from CD45RO-negative cells selected for CCR7, without terminally differentiated effector memory CD45RA+ cells. Per the original data handling: With immunoSEQ giving junction-only sequences and no quality scores, filtering differed. Here immunoSEQ multiplex PCR was the method, and the copy in TCRdb shows in-frame clones only, minus some. Clone size and the V and J calls come from that table; the DNA yielded D and trimming. Of hundreds of thousands of clones in the sample, just over 90% were seen once. Input material: naive CD8+ T cells sorted from blood. The rearrangement joins TRBV29-1 to TRBJ1-1; D ambiguous. The receptor was isolated from a man aged 25-40 years in good health. The CDR3, as DNA: TGCAGCGTTGAAGTTTCAGCGATGAACACTGAAGCTTTCTTT. Protein: CSVEVSAMNTEAFF.